The rows below give T cell receptor beta chains drawn from one sample of a study of T cells in Graves' hyperthyroidism and ophthalmopathy. In TCRdb, the multiplex PCR reads were re-called with MiXCR into one record per CDR3 protein. Of 250,000 to 300,000 distinct CDR3 sequences in the sample, 13% were seen once. Sample: blood. Receptors were obtained from a woman in her thirties with Graves' hyperthyroidism that later progressed to Graves' ophthalmopathy. Each CDR3 is given with its conserved first and last residue. D genes are given only for firm matches. The size entry is marked missing in some rows and otherwise reads once, few, many or a size class.

V gene	clone size	J gene	D gene	CDR3 protein	CDR3 DNA
TRBV19	few	TRBJ2-7	TRBD2	CASSMGLAGAEQYF	TGTGCCAGTAGTATGGGGCTAGCGGGAGCCGAGCAGTACTTC
TRBV28	many	TRBJ1-1	TRBD1	CASSPLQGAQTEAFF	TGTGCCAGCAGTCCATTACAGGGGGCGCAGACTGAAGCTTTCTTT
TRBV12-3/TRBV12-4	many	TRBJ1-4	TRBD1	CASSTGQGLKGEKLFF	TGTGCCAGCAGCACAGGACAGGGCCTAAAAGGGGAAAAACTGTTTTTT
TRBV7-6	once	TRBJ2-2	TRBD1	CASSSYPGQGGTGELFF	TGTGCCAGCAGCTCCTATCCGGGACAGGGAGGCACCGGGGAGCTGTTTTTT
TRBV2	many	TRBJ2-7	TRBD2	CASSEGGLAGVSEQYF	TGTGCCAGCAGTGAGGGGGGACTAGCGGGAGTTTCCGAGCAGTACTTC
TRBV11-1	few	TRBJ1-3	-	CASSKPDGGNTIYF	TGTGCCAGCAGCAAACCGGACGGAGGAAACACCATATATTTT
TRBV18	many	TRBJ2-3	TRBD1	CASALGTGTDTQYF	TGTGCCAGCGCCCTGGGGACAGGCACAGATACGCAGTATTTT
TRBV20-1	-	TRBJ2-3	-	CSADPGGRVSDTQYF	TGCAGTGCGGACCCAGGGGGGAGGGTGTCGGATACGCAGTATTTT
TRBV5-4	-	TRBJ1-5	-	CASSLSGPGGNQPQHF	TGTGCCAGCAGCTTGTCTGGGCCCGGAGGCAATCAGCCCCAGCATTTT
TRBV6-1	-	TRBJ2-3	TRBD1	CASRRDRVPDTQYF	TGTGCCAGCAGGAGGGACAGGGTGCCAGATACGCAGTATTTT
TRBV14	-	TRBJ2-1	TRBD2	CASSQDPTSGRWFYNEQFF	TGTGCCAGCAGCCAAGACCCAACTAGCGGGAGATGGTTCTACAATGAGCAGTTCTTC
TRBV27	many	TRBJ1-1	TRBD1	CASSLGTGVWTEAFF	TGTGCCAGCAGTCTGGGGACAGGGGTTTGGACTGAAGCTTTCTTT
TRBV7-3	-	TRBJ2-1	TRBD2	CASSKGTSYEQFF	TGTGCCAGCAGCAAGGGGACTAGCTATGAGCAGTTCTTC
TRBV9	few	TRBJ2-3	-	CASSVEIRETPPTDTQYF	TGTGCCAGCAGCGTCGAGATTCGGGAAACCCCCCCCACAGATACGCAGTATTTT
TRBV4-2	many	TRBJ1-5	-	CASSQGSLQDYYIGNQPQHF	TGTGCCAGCAGCCAAGGTAGTTTACAGGACTACTATATTGGCAATCAGCCCCAGCATTTT
TRBV28	many	TRBJ2-5	TRBD1	CASRGQVKGQETQYF	TGTGCCAGCAGGGGACAGGTAAAGGGACAAGAGACCCAGTACTTC
TRBV19	few	TRBJ1-5	-	CASSPRALTGAGNQPQHF	TGTGCCAGTAGTCCTCGGGCCCTCACGGGGGCTGGCAATCAGCCCCAGCATTTT
TRBV12-3/TRBV12-4	many	TRBJ2-7	TRBD1	CASSHGQAYEQYF	TGTGCCAGCAGCCATGGACAGGCCTACGAGCAGTACTTC
TRBV19	few	TRBJ1-4	TRBD1	CASSTPGQVKELFF	TGTGCCAGTAGTACACCCGGACAGGTGAAAGAACTGTTTTTT
TRBV5-4	-	TRBJ2-2	TRBD2	CASNSRVGTSGNTGEPFF	TGTGCCAGCAACTCACGGGTGGGGACTAGCGGGAACACCGGGGAGCCGTTTTTT
TRBV6-2/TRBV6-3	many	TRBJ2-1	-	CASSPLGEAYNEQFF	TGTGCCAGCAGCCCCTTGGGGGAGGCGTACAATGAGCAGTTCTTC